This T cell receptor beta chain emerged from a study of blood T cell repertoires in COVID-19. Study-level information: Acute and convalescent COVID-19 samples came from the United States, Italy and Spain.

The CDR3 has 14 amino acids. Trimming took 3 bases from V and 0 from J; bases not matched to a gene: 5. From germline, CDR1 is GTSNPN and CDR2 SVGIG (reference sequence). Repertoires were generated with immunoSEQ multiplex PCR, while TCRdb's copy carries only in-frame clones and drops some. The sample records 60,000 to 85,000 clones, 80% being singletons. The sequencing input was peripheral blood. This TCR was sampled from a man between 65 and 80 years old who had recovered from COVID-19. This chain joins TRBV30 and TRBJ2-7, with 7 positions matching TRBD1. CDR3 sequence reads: CAWSPGQYSYEQYF. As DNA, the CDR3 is TGTGCCTGGAGCCCGGGACAGTACTCCTACGAGCAGTACTTC.